Sequencing of this TCR beta chain was carried out in a study of cytomegalovirus exposure and HLA in healthy donors. The length of the CDR3 is 13 residues. Deletions cut 6 bases from V and 4 bases from J, with 11 bases between. CDR1 is SGHTA and CDR2 is FQGTGA in the germline V gene. It was with 60 Vbeta and 13 Jbeta primers that the PCR ran. The table came from immunoSEQ multiplex PCR; TCRdb's copy has only in-frame clones and leaves some out. The repertoire has 150,000 to 160,000 clones, 80% to 90% of them found once; the top ten carry roughly 2.4%. The TCR sequence derives from a woman under 30 in good health and CMV-seronegative. The chain carries TRBV7-3 and TRBJ2-3, with D tentatively TRBD2 (6 bases). Sequencing was carried out using PBMCs. The CDR3 DNA reads TGTGCCAGCAGGGGAGGAGGAGCAGATACGCAGTATTTT. Its protein product is CASRGGGADTQYF.